This is a list of T cell receptor beta chains from one sample in a study of cytotoxic CD8 clonotypes in ibrutinib-treated CLL. Sequenced by immunoSEQ multiplex PCR; TCRdb stores in-frame clones only, minus some. The sample yields tens of thousands of clones, about two thirds seen once. This specimen consisted of PBMCs, obtained at disease progression, from a patient treated with ibrutinib. The receptors stem from a human donor with chronic lymphocytic leukemia. CDR3s include the opening cysteine and the closing phenylalanine or tryptophan. D genes are given only for firm matches. Part of the rows lack a size; the others show once, few, many or a class for expanded clones.

d_call: -; j_call: TRBJ2-2; clone_size: -; v_call: TRBV5-1; cdr3_length: 13; cdr3_aa: CASRQGGPGELFF; cdr3_nt: TGCGCCAGCAGACAAGGGGGGCCCGGGGAGCTGTTTTTT
d_call: -; j_call: TRBJ2-7; clone_size: -; v_call: TRBV29-1; cdr3_length: 11; cdr3_aa: CSGSDGGQQYF; cdr3_nt: TGCAGCGGATCGGACGGAGGCCAGCAGTACTTC
d_call: -; j_call: TRBJ2-1; clone_size: -; v_call: TRBV5-6; cdr3_length: 11; cdr3_aa: CASSLVAEQFF; cdr3_nt: TGTGCCAGCAGCTTGGTAGCCGAGCAGTTCTTC
d_call: TRBD1; j_call: TRBJ1-4; clone_size: once; v_call: TRBV4-1; cdr3_length: 17; cdr3_aa: CASSPDRGRSSNEKLFF; cdr3_nt: TGCGCCAGCAGCCCAGACAGGGGCCGATCCTCTAATGAAAAACTGTTTTTT
d_call: -; j_call: TRBJ1-2; clone_size: -; v_call: TRBV11-2; cdr3_length: 14; cdr3_aa: CASSRDNNNYGYTF; cdr3_nt: TGTGCCAGCAGCCGGGACAACAACAACTATGGCTACACCTTC
d_call: -; j_call: TRBJ2-3; clone_size: -; v_call: TRBV7-6; cdr3_length: 12; cdr3_aa: CASRPLTDTQYF; cdr3_nt: TGTGCCAGCAGACCTCTCACAGATACGCAGTATTTT
d_call: -; j_call: TRBJ2-7; clone_size: -; v_call: TRBV30; cdr3_length: 13; cdr3_aa: CAWTGETSYEQYF; cdr3_nt: TGTGCCTGGACGGGTGAAACGTCTTACGAGCAGTACTTC
d_call: -; j_call: TRBJ2-3; clone_size: few; v_call: TRBV2; cdr3_length: 12; cdr3_aa: CASSGQTDTQYF; cdr3_nt: TGTGCCAGCAGCGGACAGACAGATACGCAGTATTTT
d_call: -; j_call: TRBJ1-3; clone_size: -; v_call: TRBV2; cdr3_length: 14; cdr3_aa: CASSEAFRGNTIYF; cdr3_nt: TGTGCCAGCAGTGAAGCGTTCCGGGGAAACACCATATATTTT
d_call: TRBD1; j_call: TRBJ2-2; clone_size: -; v_call: TRBV7-9; cdr3_length: 16; cdr3_aa: CASSPRKTGGPGELFF; cdr3_nt: TGTGCCAGCAGCCCACGAAAGACAGGGGGCCCCGGGGAGCTGTTTTTT
d_call: -; j_call: TRBJ1-1; clone_size: -; v_call: TRBV6-5; cdr3_length: 15; cdr3_aa: CASSPRTAPNTEAFF; cdr3_nt: TGTGCCAGCAGTCCTCGGACAGCTCCGAACACTGAAGCTTTCTTT
d_call: -; j_call: TRBJ1-6; clone_size: -; v_call: TRBV10-3; cdr3_length: 14; cdr3_aa: CAISEAGTNSPLHF; cdr3_nt: TGTGCCATCAGTGAGGCAGGGACCAATTCACCCCTCCACTTT
d_call: -; j_call: TRBJ1-4; clone_size: -; v_call: TRBV5-6; cdr3_length: 16; cdr3_aa: CASSLVGGVGREKLFF; cdr3_nt: TGTGCCAGCAGCTTGGTCGGCGGTGTGGGGAGGGAAAAACTGTTTTTT
d_call: -; j_call: TRBJ1-5; clone_size: -; v_call: TRBV5-6; cdr3_length: 12; cdr3_aa: CASSLGRQPQHF; cdr3_nt: TGTGCCAGCAGCTTGGGCCGACAGCCCCAGCATTTT
d_call: -; j_call: TRBJ2-7; clone_size: few; v_call: TRBV13; cdr3_length: 15; cdr3_aa: CASSDPRQQKYEQYF; cdr3_nt: TGTGCCAGCAGCGACCCCCGGCAGCAGAAATACGAGCAGTACTTC
d_call: -; j_call: TRBJ2-3; clone_size: -; v_call: TRBV7-9; cdr3_length: 14; cdr3_aa: CASRGGVKRDTQYF; cdr3_nt: TGTGCCAGCAGAGGAGGGGTAAAAAGGGATACGCAGTATTTT
d_call: -; j_call: TRBJ1-5; clone_size: -; v_call: TRBV6-1; cdr3_length: 14; cdr3_aa: CASSLFGSNQPQHF; cdr3_nt: TGTGCCAGCAGCCTTTTCGGGAGCAATCAGCCCCAGCATTTT
d_call: -; j_call: TRBJ2-5; clone_size: -; v_call: TRBV5-1; cdr3_length: 14; cdr3_aa: CASSLASGAKTQYF; cdr3_nt: TGCGCCAGCAGCTTGGCCTCAGGGGCGAAGACCCAGTACTTC
d_call: -; j_call: TRBJ1-2; clone_size: few; v_call: TRBV5-1; cdr3_length: 13; cdr3_aa: CASSLTASKGYTF; cdr3_nt: TGCGCCAGCAGCTTGACAGCCTCTAAGGGCTACACCTTC
d_call: TRBD2; j_call: TRBJ2-7; clone_size: many; v_call: TRBV11-2; cdr3_length: 15; cdr3_aa: CASSLAAGGAYEQYF; cdr3_nt: TGTGCCAGCAGCTTAGCCGCCGGGGGGGCCTACGAGCAGTACTTC
d_call: TRBD1; j_call: TRBJ2-3; clone_size: -; v_call: TRBV5-1; cdr3_length: 14; cdr3_aa: CASSSGQGRDTQYF; cdr3_nt: TGCGCCAGCAGCTCAGGACAGGGCAGAGATACGCAGTATTTT
d_call: -; j_call: TRBJ1-6; clone_size: -; v_call: TRBV27; cdr3_length: 15; cdr3_aa: CASSLRQWTGSPLHF; cdr3_nt: TGTGCCAGCAGTTTGCGACAATGGACGGGTTCACCCCTCCACTTT
d_call: TRBD2; j_call: TRBJ2-7; clone_size: -; v_call: TRBV14; cdr3_length: 13; cdr3_aa: CASSHLAGYEQYF; cdr3_nt: TGTGCCAGCAGTCACCTAGCGGGGTACGAGCAGTACTTC
d_call: TRBD2; j_call: TRBJ2-3; clone_size: -; v_call: TRBV16; cdr3_length: 18; cdr3_aa: CASSPRRLADSSTDTQYF; cdr3_nt: TGTGCCAGCAGCCCCAGGCGACTAGCGGACTCTAGCACAGATACGCAGTATTTT
d_call: -; j_call: TRBJ2-5; clone_size: -; v_call: TRBV5-4; cdr3_length: 14; cdr3_aa: CASSLGQSQETQYF; cdr3_nt: TGTGCCAGCAGCTTGGGGCAGAGCCAAGAGACCCAGTACTTC
d_call: TRBD2; j_call: TRBJ2-7; clone_size: -; v_call: TRBV6-1; cdr3_length: 15; cdr3_aa: CASSEVAGGSYEQYF; cdr3_nt: TGTGCCAGCAGTGAGGTGGCGGGGGGCTCCTACGAGCAGTACTTC
d_call: TRBD1; j_call: TRBJ1-1; clone_size: -; v_call: TRBV11-2; cdr3_length: 14; cdr3_aa: CASRAGTANTEAFF; cdr3_nt: TGTGCCAGCAGGGCCGGGACAGCCAACACTGAAGCTTTCTTT
d_call: TRBD1; j_call: TRBJ2-7; clone_size: -; v_call: TRBV11-2; cdr3_length: 15; cdr3_aa: CASSLDATGGDEQYF; cdr3_nt: TGTGCCAGCAGCTTGGACGCGACAGGGGGGGACGAGCAGTACTTC
d_call: TRBD2; j_call: TRBJ2-1; clone_size: -; v_call: TRBV6-1; cdr3_length: 16; cdr3_aa: CASSALTSGGAGEQFF; cdr3_nt: TGTGCCAGCAGTGCCCTGACTAGCGGGGGGGCGGGTGAGCAGTTCTTC
d_call: -; j_call: TRBJ2-5; clone_size: -; v_call: TRBV19; cdr3_length: 14; cdr3_aa: CASSIDPSEETQYF; cdr3_nt: TGTGCCAGTAGTATAGACCCATCCGAAGAGACCCAGTACTTC
d_call: -; j_call: TRBJ2-7; clone_size: -; v_call: TRBV2; cdr3_length: 11; cdr3_aa: CASSFTYEQYF; cdr3_nt: TGTGCCAGCAGTTTTACCTACGAGCAGTACTTC
d_call: -; j_call: TRBJ2-2; clone_size: -; v_call: TRBV9; cdr3_length: 14; cdr3_aa: CASSVARDTGELFF; cdr3_nt: TGTGCCAGCAGCGTAGCCCGGGACACCGGGGAGCTGTTTTTT
d_call: TRBD1; j_call: TRBJ1-2; clone_size: -; v_call: TRBV5-4; cdr3_length: 12; cdr3_aa: CASRHGQGPYTF; cdr3_nt: TGTGCCAGCAGACACGGACAGGGACCTTACACCTTC
d_call: -; j_call: TRBJ2-3; clone_size: -; v_call: TRBV9; cdr3_length: 13; cdr3_aa: CASSPSQADTQYF; cdr3_nt: TGTGCCAGCAGCCCCTCCCAGGCAGATACGCAGTATTTT
d_call: -; j_call: TRBJ1-5; clone_size: -; v_call: TRBV10-1; cdr3_length: 14; cdr3_aa: CASSPRQAHQPQHF; cdr3_nt: TGCGCCAGCAGCCCCCGACAGGCCCATCAGCCCCAGCATTTT
d_call: TRBD2; j_call: TRBJ2-2; clone_size: -; v_call: TRBV6-1; cdr3_length: 15; cdr3_aa: CASSETSGGAGELFF; cdr3_nt: TGTGCCAGCAGTGAGACTAGCGGGGGGGCCGGGGAGCTGTTTTTT
d_call: TRBD1; j_call: TRBJ1-2; clone_size: -; v_call: TRBV6-5; cdr3_length: 14; cdr3_aa: CASRLGQGLYGYTF; cdr3_nt: TGTGCCAGCAGACTCGGACAGGGGCTATATGGCTACACCTTC
d_call: -; j_call: TRBJ2-1; clone_size: few; v_call: TRBV6-5; cdr3_length: 15; cdr3_aa: CASSYSHDSYNEQFF; cdr3_nt: TGTGCCAGCAGTTACTCGCACGACTCCTACAATGAGCAGTTCTTC
d_call: -; j_call: TRBJ2-7; clone_size: -; v_call: TRBV6-5; cdr3_length: 13; cdr3_aa: CASAVFRGDEQYF; cdr3_nt: TGTGCCAGCGCCGTATTCAGGGGTGACGAGCAGTACTTC
d_call: TRBD2; j_call: TRBJ2-1; clone_size: once; v_call: TRBV5-4; cdr3_length: 14; cdr3_aa: CASSSYGTRREQFF; cdr3_nt: TGTGCCAGCAGCTCTTACGGGACTAGAAGGGAGCAGTTCTTC
d_call: -; j_call: TRBJ1-1; clone_size: -; v_call: TRBV4-1; cdr3_length: 14; cdr3_aa: CASSSYRLNTEAFF; cdr3_nt: TGCGCCAGCAGCTCCTACAGACTGAACACTGAAGCTTTCTTT
d_call: TRBD1; j_call: TRBJ1-3; clone_size: -; v_call: TRBV7-9; cdr3_length: 16; cdr3_aa: CASSPGQGRTGNTIYF; cdr3_nt: TGTGCCAGCAGCCCGGGACAGGGGAGGACTGGAAACACCATATATTTT
d_call: -; j_call: TRBJ1-1; clone_size: -; v_call: TRBV6-1; cdr3_length: 13; cdr3_aa: CASSEVGETEAFF; cdr3_nt: TGTGCCAGCAGTGAAGTTGGGGAGACTGAAGCTTTCTTT
d_call: -; j_call: TRBJ2-7; clone_size: -; v_call: TRBV9; cdr3_length: 14; cdr3_aa: CASSPARASGEQYF; cdr3_nt: TGTGCCAGCAGCCCCGCGCGGGCCTCGGGGGAGCAGTACTTC
d_call: TRBD2; j_call: TRBJ2-1; clone_size: -; v_call: TRBV6-5; cdr3_length: 15; cdr3_aa: CASSKLAGGSNEQFF; cdr3_nt: TGTGCCAGCAGCAAGCTAGCGGGGGGAAGCAATGAGCAGTTCTTC
d_call: -; j_call: TRBJ1-1; clone_size: -; v_call: TRBV19; cdr3_length: 15; cdr3_aa: CASRWEAGVNTEAFF; cdr3_nt: TGTGCCAGTCGTTGGGAGGCGGGGGTGAACACTGAAGCTTTCTTT
d_call: -; j_call: TRBJ1-3; clone_size: few; v_call: TRBV4-1; cdr3_length: 16; cdr3_aa: CASSQLIGGSGNTIYF; cdr3_nt: TGCGCCAGCAGCCAACTTATTGGGGGCTCTGGAAACACCATATATTTT
d_call: TRBD1; j_call: TRBJ2-7; clone_size: -; v_call: TRBV5-1; cdr3_length: 13; cdr3_aa: CVSSYRGGDEQYF; cdr3_nt: TGCGTCAGCAGCTACCGAGGGGGCGACGAGCAGTACTTC
d_call: -; j_call: TRBJ1-6; clone_size: -; v_call: TRBV2; cdr3_length: 15; cdr3_aa: CASSDLGRENSPLHF; cdr3_nt: TGTGCCAGCAGTGATCTGGGACGCGAGAATTCACCCCTCCACTTT
d_call: -; j_call: TRBJ1-2; clone_size: few; v_call: TRBV5-4; cdr3_length: 14; cdr3_aa: CASSLVGGNYGYTF; cdr3_nt: TGTGCCAGCAGCTTGGTCGGGGGCAACTATGGCTACACCTTC
d_call: -; j_call: TRBJ1-4; clone_size: -; v_call: TRBV2; cdr3_length: 15; cdr3_aa: CASSDPTGRGEKLFF; cdr3_nt: TGTGCCAGCAGTGACCCGACAGGACGGGGTGAAAAACTGTTTTTT
d_call: TRBD1; j_call: TRBJ2-5; clone_size: -; v_call: TRBV4-1; cdr3_length: 18; cdr3_aa: CASSQDTPGRGLRETQYF; cdr3_nt: TGCGCCAGCAGCCAAGATACTCCCGGCAGGGGGCTGAGGGAGACCCAGTACTTC
d_call: -; j_call: TRBJ1-6; clone_size: -; v_call: TRBV7-9; cdr3_length: 15; cdr3_aa: CASSKQVHYNSPLHF; cdr3_nt: TGTGCCAGCAGCAAGCAGGTCCACTATAATTCACCCCTCCACTTT
d_call: -; j_call: TRBJ1-1; clone_size: -; v_call: TRBV19; cdr3_length: 14; cdr3_aa: CAAKGRGLNTEAFF; cdr3_nt: TGTGCCGCCAAAGGGCGGGGGTTGAACACTGAAGCTTTCTTT